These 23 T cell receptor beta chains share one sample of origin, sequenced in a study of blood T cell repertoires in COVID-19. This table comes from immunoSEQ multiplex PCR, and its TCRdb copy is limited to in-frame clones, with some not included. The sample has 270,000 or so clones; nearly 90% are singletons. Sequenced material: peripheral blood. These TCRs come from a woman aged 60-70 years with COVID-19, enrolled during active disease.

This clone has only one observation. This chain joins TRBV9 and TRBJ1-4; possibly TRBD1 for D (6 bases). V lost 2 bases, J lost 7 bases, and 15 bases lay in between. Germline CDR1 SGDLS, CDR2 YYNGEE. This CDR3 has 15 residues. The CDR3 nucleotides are TGTGCCAGCAGCGTCCGTGACAGGACGGGTGAAAAACTGTTTTTT. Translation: CASSVRDRTGEKLFF.

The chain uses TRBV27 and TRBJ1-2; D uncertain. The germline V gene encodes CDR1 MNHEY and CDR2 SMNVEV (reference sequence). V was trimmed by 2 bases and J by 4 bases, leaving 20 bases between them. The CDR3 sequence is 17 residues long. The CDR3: CASSLPREARFPYGYTF. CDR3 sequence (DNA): TGTGCCAGCAGTTTACCCCGGGAGGCGAGATTCCCCTATGGCTACACCTTC.

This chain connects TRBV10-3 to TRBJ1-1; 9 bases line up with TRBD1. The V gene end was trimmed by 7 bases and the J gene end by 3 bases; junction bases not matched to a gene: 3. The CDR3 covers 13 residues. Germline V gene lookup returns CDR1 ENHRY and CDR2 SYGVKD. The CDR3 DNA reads TGTGCCATCACTAGGACAGGGGACACTGAAGCTTTCTTT. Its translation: CAITRTGDTEAFF.

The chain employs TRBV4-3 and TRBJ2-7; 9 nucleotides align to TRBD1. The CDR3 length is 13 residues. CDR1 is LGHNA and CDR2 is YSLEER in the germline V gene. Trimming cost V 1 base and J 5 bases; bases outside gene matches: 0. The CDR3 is CASSQGTGDEQYF. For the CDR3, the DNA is TGCGCCAGCAGCCAAGGGACAGGGGACGAGCAGTACTTC.

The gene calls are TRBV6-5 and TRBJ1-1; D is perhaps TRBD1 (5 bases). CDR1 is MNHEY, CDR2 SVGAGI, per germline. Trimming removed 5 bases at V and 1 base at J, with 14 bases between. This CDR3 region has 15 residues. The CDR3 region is CASSPLGAANTEAFF. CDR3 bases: TGTGCCAGCAGTCCGCTAGGGGCGGCGAACACTGAAGCTTTCTTT.

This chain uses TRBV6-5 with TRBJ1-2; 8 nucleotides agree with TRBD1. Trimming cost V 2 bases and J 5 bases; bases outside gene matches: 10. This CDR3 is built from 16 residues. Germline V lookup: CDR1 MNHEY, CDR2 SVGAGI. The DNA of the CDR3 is TGTGCCAGCAGTTACCCACCAGGACAGGGTGTTTATGGCTACACCTTC. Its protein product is CASSYPPGQGVYGYTF.

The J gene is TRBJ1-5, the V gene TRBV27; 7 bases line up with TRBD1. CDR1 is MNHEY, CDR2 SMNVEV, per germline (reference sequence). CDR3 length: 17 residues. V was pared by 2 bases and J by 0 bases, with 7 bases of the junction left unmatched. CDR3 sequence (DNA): TGTGCCAGCAGTTTAAGGGCACAGGGGTATAGCAATCAGCCCCAGCATTTT. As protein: CASSLRAQGYSNQPQHF.

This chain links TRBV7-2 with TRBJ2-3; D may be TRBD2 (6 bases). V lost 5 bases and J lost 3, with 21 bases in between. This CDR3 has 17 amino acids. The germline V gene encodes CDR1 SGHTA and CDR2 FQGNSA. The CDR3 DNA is TGTGCCAGCAGCCCCGGAGGGGCGCGAGCGAGGACAGATACGCAGTATTTT. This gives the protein CASSPGGARARTDTQYF.

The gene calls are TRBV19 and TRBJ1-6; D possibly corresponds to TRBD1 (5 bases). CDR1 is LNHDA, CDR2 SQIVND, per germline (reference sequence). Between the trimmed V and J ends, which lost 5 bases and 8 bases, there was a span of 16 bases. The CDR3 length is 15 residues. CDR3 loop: CASSPGRQGYSPLHF. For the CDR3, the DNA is TGTGCCAGTAGTCCAGGACGGCAGGGATATTCACCCCTCCACTTT. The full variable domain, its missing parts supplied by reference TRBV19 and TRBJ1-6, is DGGITQSPKYLFRKEGQNVTLSCEQNLNHDAMYWYRQDPGQGLRLIYYSQIVNDFQKGDIAEGYSVSREKKESFPLTVTSAQKNPTAFYLCASSPGRQGYSPLHFGNGTRLTVT.

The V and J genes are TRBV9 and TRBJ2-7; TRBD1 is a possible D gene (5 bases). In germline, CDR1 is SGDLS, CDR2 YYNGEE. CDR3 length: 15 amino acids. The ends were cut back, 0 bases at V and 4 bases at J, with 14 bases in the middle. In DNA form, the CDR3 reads TGTGCCAGCAGCGTAGATCTGGGGCTCCAATACGAGCAGTACTTC. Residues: CASSVDLGLQYEQYF.

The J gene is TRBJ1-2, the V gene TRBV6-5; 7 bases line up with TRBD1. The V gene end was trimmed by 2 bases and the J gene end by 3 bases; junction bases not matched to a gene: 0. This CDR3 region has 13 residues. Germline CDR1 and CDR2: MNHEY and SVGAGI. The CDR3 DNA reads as TGTGCCAGCAGTTACGGGACAGACTATGGCTACACCTTC. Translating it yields CASSYGTDYGYTF.

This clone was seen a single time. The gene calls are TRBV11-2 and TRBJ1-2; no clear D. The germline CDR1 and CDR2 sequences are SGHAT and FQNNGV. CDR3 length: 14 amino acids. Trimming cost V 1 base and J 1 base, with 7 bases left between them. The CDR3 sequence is CASSLVRSNYGYTF. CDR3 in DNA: TGTGCCAGCAGCTTAGTCCGGAGTAACTATGGCTACACCTTC.

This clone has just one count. The DNA of the CDR3 is TGTGCCAGCAGTAAAGAACTCGCGGGGGGAGGGGAGCAGTTCTTC. Protein sequence: CASSKELAGGGEQFF. The V gene is TRBV11-3, the J gene TRBJ2-1, with 8 bases aligning to TRBD2. The length of the CDR3 is 15 residues. J lost 10 bases, V lost 6 bases, and 14 bases had no gene match. Germline CDR1 SGHNT, CDR2 YENEEA.

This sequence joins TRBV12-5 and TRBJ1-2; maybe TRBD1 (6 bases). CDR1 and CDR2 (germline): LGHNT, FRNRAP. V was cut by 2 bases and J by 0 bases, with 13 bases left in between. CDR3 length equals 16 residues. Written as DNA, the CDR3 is TGTGCTAGTGGTTTGCAGACAGGCAACACTAACTATGGCTACACCTTC. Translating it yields CASGLQTGNTNYGYTF.

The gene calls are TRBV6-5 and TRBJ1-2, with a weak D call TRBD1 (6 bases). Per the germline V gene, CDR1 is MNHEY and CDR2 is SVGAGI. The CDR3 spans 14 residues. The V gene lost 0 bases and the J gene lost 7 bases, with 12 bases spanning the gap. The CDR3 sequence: CASSYSQGRIGYTF. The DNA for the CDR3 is TGTGCCAGCAGTTACTCGCAGGGGCGCATTGGCTACACCTTC.

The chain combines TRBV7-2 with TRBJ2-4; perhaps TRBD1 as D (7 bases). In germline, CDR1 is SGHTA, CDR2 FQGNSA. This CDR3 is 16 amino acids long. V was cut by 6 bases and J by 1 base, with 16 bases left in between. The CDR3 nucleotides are TGTGCCAGCAGGGCGCAGGGGGGCCCCGCCAAAAACATTCAGTACTTC. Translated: CASRAQGGPAKNIQYF.

CDR3 in amino acids: CSASRGAGTEAFF. CDR3 bases: TGCAGTGCTAGTCGGGGTGCGGGCACTGAAGCTTTCTTT. The V gene is TRBV20-1, the J gene TRBJ1-1; the D is unclear. This CDR3 has 13 residues. Germline CDR1 is DFQATT and CDR2 is SNEGSKA (reference sequence). The V end lost 3 bases, the J end lost 4 bases, and 12 bases lay between the germline ends.

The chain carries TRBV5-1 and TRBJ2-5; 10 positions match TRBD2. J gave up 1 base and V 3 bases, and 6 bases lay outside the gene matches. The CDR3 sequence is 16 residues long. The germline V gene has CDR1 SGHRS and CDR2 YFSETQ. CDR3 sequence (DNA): TGCGCCAGCAGCTCAAAAGCGGGGGGGTTCCAAGAGACCCAGTACTTC. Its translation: CASSSKAGGFQETQYF.

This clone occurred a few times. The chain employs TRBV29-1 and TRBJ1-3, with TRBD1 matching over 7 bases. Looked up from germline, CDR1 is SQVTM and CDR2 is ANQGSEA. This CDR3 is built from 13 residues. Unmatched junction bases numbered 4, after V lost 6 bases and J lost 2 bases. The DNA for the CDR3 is TGCAGCGTCGGAGGACAGGCTGGAAACACCATATATTTT. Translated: CSVGGQAGNTIYF. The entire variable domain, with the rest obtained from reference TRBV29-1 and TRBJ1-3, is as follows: SAVISQKPSRDICQRGTSLTIQCQVDSQVTMMFWYRQQPGQSLTLIATANQGSEATYESGFVIDKFPISRPNLTFSTLTVSNMSPEDSSIYLCSVGGQAGNTIYFGEGSWLTVV.

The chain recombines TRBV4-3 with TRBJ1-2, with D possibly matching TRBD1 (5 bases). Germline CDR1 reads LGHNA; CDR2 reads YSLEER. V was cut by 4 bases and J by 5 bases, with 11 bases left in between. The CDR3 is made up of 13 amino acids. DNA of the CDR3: TGCGCCAGCAGCCCCGCTGGGGGGTATGGCTACACCTTC. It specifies CASSPAGGYGYTF.

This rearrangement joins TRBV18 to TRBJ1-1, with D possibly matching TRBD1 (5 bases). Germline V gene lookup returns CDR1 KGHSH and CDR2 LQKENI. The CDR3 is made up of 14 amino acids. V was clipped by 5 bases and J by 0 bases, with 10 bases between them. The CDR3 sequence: CASSSGQLNTEAFF. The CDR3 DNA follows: TGTGCCAGCTCATCAGGGCAGCTGAACACTGAAGCTTTCTTT.

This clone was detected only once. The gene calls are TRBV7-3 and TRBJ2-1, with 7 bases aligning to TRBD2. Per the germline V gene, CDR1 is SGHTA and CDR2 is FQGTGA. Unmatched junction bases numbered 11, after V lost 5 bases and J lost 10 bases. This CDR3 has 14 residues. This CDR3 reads CASSPGLEVNEQFF. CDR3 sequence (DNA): TGTGCCAGCAGCCCCGGACTAGAAGTTAACGAGCAGTTCTTC.

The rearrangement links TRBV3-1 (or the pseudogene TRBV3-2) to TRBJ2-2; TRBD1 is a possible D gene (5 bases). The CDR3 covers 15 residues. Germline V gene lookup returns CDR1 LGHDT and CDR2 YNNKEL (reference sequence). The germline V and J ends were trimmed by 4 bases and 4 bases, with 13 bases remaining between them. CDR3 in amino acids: CASSPDTRVTGELFF. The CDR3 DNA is TGTGCCAGCAGCCCAGACACCAGGGTCACCGGGGAGCTGTTTTTT.